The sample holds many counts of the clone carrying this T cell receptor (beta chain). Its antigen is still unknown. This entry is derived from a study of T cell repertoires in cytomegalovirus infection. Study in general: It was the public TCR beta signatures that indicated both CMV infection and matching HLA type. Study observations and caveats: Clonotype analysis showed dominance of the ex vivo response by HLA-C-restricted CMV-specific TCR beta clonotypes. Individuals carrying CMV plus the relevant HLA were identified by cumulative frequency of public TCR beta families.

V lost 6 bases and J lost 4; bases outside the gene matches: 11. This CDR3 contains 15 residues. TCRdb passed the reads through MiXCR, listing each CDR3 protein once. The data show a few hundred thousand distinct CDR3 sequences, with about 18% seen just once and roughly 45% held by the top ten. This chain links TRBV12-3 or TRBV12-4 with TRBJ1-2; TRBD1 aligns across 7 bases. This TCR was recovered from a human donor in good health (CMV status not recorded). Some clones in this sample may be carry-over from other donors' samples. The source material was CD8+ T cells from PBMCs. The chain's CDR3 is CASSQRTGLIYGYTF. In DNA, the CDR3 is TGTGCCAGCAGCCAACGGACAGGACTAATCTATGGCTACACCTTC.